The clone carrying this TCR beta chain was recorded at least ten times. TCRdb called the 5' RACE reads again in MiXCR, with one record for every CDR3 protein. The data contain 45,000 to 60,000 distinct CDR3 sequences, approximately 15% of them singletons. The data originate from a study of T cells of healthy individuals. Trimming removed 1 base at V and 1 base at J, with 5 bases between. In germline, CDR1 is PRHDT, CDR2 FYEKMQ (reference sequence). The CDR3 runs 13 residues. This clonotype originated in a human donor in good health. The chain links TRBV13 to TRBJ2-7; TRBD1 might be the D (5 bases). The CDR3 sequence is CASSLEGSYEQYF. Written as DNA, the CDR3 is TGTGCCAGCAGCTTAGAGGGGTCCTACGAGCAGTACTTC. Complete variable domain (other parts from reference TRBV13 and TRBJ2-7): AAGVIQSPRHLIKEKRETATLKCYPIPRHDTVYWYQQGPGQDPQFLISFYEKMQSDKGSIPDRFSAQQFSDYHSELNMSSLELGDSALYFCASSLEGSYEQYFGPGTRLTVT.